The 29 T cell receptor beta chains reported below all come from one sample, sequenced in a study of shared clonotypes between healthy human individuals. Profiling relied on immunoSEQ multiplex PCR, and the TCRdb table lists in-frame clones only, not all of them. The data show over a million clones, 96% seen once. What was sequenced was naive CD4+ T cells sorted from blood. Subset meaning: CD45RA+ positively selected. These receptors originate from a man younger than 40 in good health.

This clone has only a few counts. The chain recombines TRBV19 with TRBJ1-5; the D is unclear. The germline V gene has CDR1 LNHDA and CDR2 SQIVND (reference sequence). The CDR3 contains 11 residues. V lost 5 bases to trimming and J lost 9 bases, with 8 bases between them. The CDR3 here is CASSEGTPQHF. The CDR3 bases are TGTGCCAGTAGTGAGGGTACGCCCCAGCATTTT.

J is TRBJ2-7 and V is TRBV5-4; 12 bases are a match to TRBD2. The J segment lost 4 bases and the V segment lost 4 bases, leaving 6 bases of the junction unmatched. The CDR3 has 15 residues. Germline V gene data show CDR1 as SGHNT and CDR2 as YYREEE (reference sequence). The CDR3 sequence: CASSDATSGSYEQYF. The DNA of the CDR3 is TGTGCCAGCAGCGACGCGACTAGCGGGAGTTACGAGCAGTACTTC.

The CDR3 loop is CATSREDREETQYF. DNA for the CDR3: TGTGCCACCAGCAGAGAGGACAGGGAAGAGACCCAGTACTTC. The V call is TRBV15, the J call TRBJ2-5, with 8 bases identical to TRBD1. The CDR3 extends over 14 amino acids. The germline CDR1 and CDR2 sequences are LNHNV and YYDKDF (reference sequence). Germline trimming cut 0 bases from V and 3 bases from J; bases unmatched to any gene: 0. Using reference TRBV15 and TRBJ2-5 for the parts outside the CDR3, the full variable domain is DAMVIQNPRYQVTQFGKPVTLSCSQTLNHNVMYWYQQKSSQAPKLLFHYYDKDFNNEADTPDNFQSRRPNTSFCFLDIRSPGLGDTAMYLCATSREDREETQYFGPGTRLLVL.

This sequence joins TRBV18 and TRBJ2-1, with 8 bases fitting TRBD1. With V trimmed by 0 bases and J by 4 bases, 5 bases remained unmatched. The V gene's germline CDR1 is KGHSH and CDR2 LQKENI. CDR3 size: 16 residues. CDR3 loop: CASSPPTGAFYNEQFF. CDR3 coding DNA: TGTGCCAGCTCACCACCGACAGGGGCTTTTTACAATGAGCAGTTCTTC.

This chain connects TRBV19 to TRBJ1-5, with D uncertain. Germline CDR1 reads LNHDA; CDR2 reads SQIVND (reference sequence). The CDR3 loop spans 16 amino acids. Trimming removed 5 bases from V and 5 bases from J, with 19 bases in between. Written as DNA, the CDR3 is TGTGCCAGTAGTCCATACGGAGGGCTTTTGGATCAGCCCCAGCATTTT. It specifies CASSPYGGLLDQPQHF.

The genes are TRBV7-2 and TRBJ2-7; TRBD2 agrees at 8 bases. CDR1 is SGHTA and CDR2 is FQGNSA in the germline V gene. The length of the CDR3 is 15 residues. V gave up 5 bases and J gave up 1 base; unmatched junction bases: 7. This CDR3 reads CASSRGGGTSYEQYF. CDR3 nucleotides: TGTGCCAGCAGCCGGGGGGGAGGTACTTCCTACGAGCAGTACTTC.

CDR3 in amino acids: CSVVGRFSYEQYF. The CDR3 DNA reads TGCAGCGTTGTCGGCAGATTCTCCTACGAGCAGTACTTC. V gene TRBV29-1 combines with J gene TRBJ2-7, with D unclear. The germline CDR1 and CDR2 sequences are SQVTM and ANQGSEA. V gave up 4 bases and J gave up 0 bases, with 10 bases separating them. This CDR3 is built from 13 residues.

The chain carries TRBV14 and TRBJ2-2; no clear D. The germline V and J ends were trimmed by 1 base and 1 base, with 13 bases remaining between them. The CDR3 consists of 17 residues. Germline CDR1 SGHDN, CDR2 FVKESK. The CDR3 protein is CASSQARVRGNTGELFF. Written as DNA, the CDR3 is TGTGCCAGCAGCCAAGCAAGGGTTCGTGGGAACACCGGGGAGCTGTTTTTT. Variable domain in full (rest from reference TRBV14 and TRBJ2-2): EAGVTQFPSHSVIEKGQTVTLRCDPISGHDNLYWYRRVMGKEIKFLLHFVKESKQDESGMPNNRFLAERTGGTYSTLKVQPAELEDSGVYFCASSQARVRGNTGELFFGEGSRLTVL.

The gene calls are TRBV6-4 and TRBJ2-7; D not certain. The V end lost 4 bases, the J end lost 3 bases, and 10 bases lay between the germline ends. CDR3 size: 13 residues. Germline V gene sequence: CDR1 MRHNA, CDR2 SNTAGT. The CDR3 spells CASSVGSGYEQYF. CDR3 sequence (DNA): TGTGCCAGCAGTGTAGGCAGTGGCTACGAGCAGTACTTC.

This chain uses TRBV10-3 with TRBJ2-7; D is perhaps TRBD1 (6 bases). The CDR3 loop spans 18 amino acids. The V gene's germline CDR1 is ENHRY and CDR2 SYGVKD. Trimming shortened V by 4 bases and J by 6 bases, and 28 bases separated the two germline ends. CDR3 in amino acids: CAISGYPALGTMKSEQYF. CDR3 DNA sequence: TGTGCCATCAGTGGATATCCCGCATTGGGGACAATGAAATCCGAGCAGTACTTC.

This clone is a singleton in its sample. The rearrangement joins TRBV11-2 to TRBJ1-4; D is uncertain. V dropped 5 bases and J dropped 7 bases, with 14 bases sitting between them. Germline values: CDR1 SGHAT, CDR2 FQNNGV. The CDR3 totals 14 residues. The DNA for the CDR3 is TGTGCCAGCAGCGCCCACCCGGCCGGTGAAAAACTGTTTTTT. Its protein product is CASSAHPAGEKLFF.

The V and J genes are TRBV28 and TRBJ2-5; tentatively, D is TRBD1 (6 bases). The V and J ends lost 10 bases and 1 base respectively, with 13 bases between them. Per germline, CDR1 MDHEN and CDR2 SYDVKM. The CDR3 totals 13 residues. The CDR3 sequence is CAITTGPQETQYF. The CDR3 nucleotides read TGTGCCATTACGACAGGCCCCCAAGAGACCCAGTACTTC.

CDR3 region: CAFSPSYNEQFF. The CDR3 DNA follows: TGTGCCTTCTCCCCCTCCTACAATGAGCAGTTCTTC. V gene TRBV30 combines with J gene TRBJ2-1; D remains unclear. The germline V gene has CDR1 GTSNPN and CDR2 SVGIG (reference sequence). CDR3 size: 12 residues. V was trimmed by 7 bases and J by 0 bases, leaving 7 bases between them. Full variable domain (missing parts from reference TRBV30 and TRBJ2-1): SQTIHQWPATLVQPVGSPLSLECTVEGTSNPNLYWYRQAAGRGLQLLFYSVGIGQISSEVPQNLSASRPQDRQFILSSKKLLLSDSGFYLCAFSPSYNEQFFGPGTRLTVL.

The chain recombines TRBV6-1 with TRBJ2-7; 11 bases agree with TRBD2. Germline CDR1 and CDR2: MNHNS and SASEGT. V was clipped by 11 bases and J by 6 bases; unmatched bases: 12. CDR3 size: 14 residues. The CDR3 DNA follows: TGTGCCCACGGAGGAGCACTAGCGGGAGTCGAGCAGTACTTC. Amino acids: CAHGGALAGVEQYF.

The chain has TRBV7-8 and TRBJ2-2, with D maybe TRBD2 (5 bases). V was trimmed by 1 base and J by 4 bases, leaving 7 bases between them. Germline CDR1 is SGHVS and CDR2 is FQNEAQ. The CDR3 is 14 residues long. The CDR3 protein is CASSLGEGTGELFF. Written as DNA, the CDR3 is TGTGCCAGCAGCTTAGGAGAGGGCACCGGGGAGCTGTTTTTT.

The chain links TRBV11-2 to TRBJ2-1; D unclear. The germline V gene encodes CDR1 SGHAT and CDR2 FQNNGV. V dropped 4 bases and J dropped 6 bases, with 16 bases sitting between them. There are 15 residues in the CDR3. The CDR3, as DNA: TGTGCCAGCAGCTCAAGACAACCGCAAGTCAATGAGCAGTTCTTC. The encoded protein is CASSSRQPQVNEQFF.

This chain links TRBV4-2 with TRBJ1-6; D call uncertain. The V gene lost 0 bases and the J gene lost 4 bases, with 16 bases spanning the gap. The V gene's germline CDR1 is LGHNA and CDR2 YNFKEQ. There are 18 residues in the CDR3. CDR3 DNA: TGTGCCAGCAGCCAAGATCGTACGTCCGCCACTTATAATTCACCCCTCCACTTT. Encoded protein: CASSQDRTSATYNSPLHF.

The DNA for the CDR3 is TGTGCCAGTACTGCAGGGTACAATGAGCAGTTCTTC. Its protein product is CASTAGYNEQFF. The rearrangement uses TRBV7-9 and TRBJ2-1; TRBD1 is a possible D gene (5 bases). The germline V and J ends were trimmed by 9 bases and 4 bases, with 10 bases remaining between them. The CDR3 is made up of 12 amino acids. Per germline, CDR1 SEHNR and CDR2 FQNEAQ (reference sequence).

The chain joins TRBV7-9 to TRBJ2-1, with TRBD2 matching 15 bases. Germline CDR1 is SEHNR and CDR2 is FQNEAQ (reference sequence). J lost 8 bases, V lost 2 bases, and 4 bases had no gene match. CDR3 size: 16 residues. CDR3 DNA: TGTGCCAGCAGCTTAAGGACTAGCGGGAGGGGGGATGAGCAGTTCTTC. Translating gives CASSLRTSGRGDEQFF.

In this sample, this clone turned up a few times. The CDR3 nucleotides are TGTGCCAGCAGTCCTTTTCGAGATACGCAGTATTTT. Translating it yields CASSPFRDTQYF. This chain connects TRBV6-1 to TRBJ2-3; no clear D gene. The V gene lost 5 bases and the J gene lost 5 bases, with 8 bases spanning the gap. This CDR3 is built from 12 residues. Germline CDR1 MNHNS, CDR2 SASEGT.

This rearrangement joins TRBV4-3 to TRBJ2-3; 12 bases agree with TRBD1. Germline assignment: CDR1 LGHNA and CDR2 YSLEER. V shed 1 base, J shed 5 bases, and the junction held 7 bases outside the gene matches. The CDR3 has 17 amino acids. In DNA form, the CDR3 reads TGCGCCAGCAGCCAAGGGCCGGGACAGGGGGCATTAGATACGCAGTATTTT. It codes for CASSQGPGQGALDTQYF.

To note about this clone: At the DNA level, this CDR3 is encoded by other sequences in the same sample as well. The chain couples TRBV9 to TRBJ2-7; 7 bases map to TRBD1. Germline loops: CDR1 SGDLS, CDR2 YYNGEE. V was clipped by 0 bases and J by 2 bases; unmatched bases: 5. This CDR3 has 15 residues. CDR3 nucleotide sequence: TGTGCCAGCAGCGTAGAGGGGCAGGGGGCCTACGAGCAGTACTTC. The encoded protein is CASSVEGQGAYEQYF.

This clone was detected only once. The chain carries TRBV7-9 and TRBJ1-4; maybe TRBD1 (5 bases). V was shortened by 0 bases and J by 8 bases, with 16 bases between the two germline ends. The germline V gene has CDR1 SEHNR and CDR2 FQNEAQ (reference sequence). This CDR3 is built from 16 residues. CDR3: CASSLARYGGDEKLFF. CDR3 in DNA: TGTGCCAGCAGCTTAGCCCGGTACGGGGGAGACGAAAAACTGTTTTTT.

The rearrangement joins TRBV7-2 to TRBJ2-2; 11 bases align to TRBD2. The CDR3 has 18 amino acids. J gave up 3 bases and V 4 bases, and 10 bases lay outside the gene matches. In germline, CDR1 is SGHTA, CDR2 FQGNSA. The CDR3 DNA reads as TGTGCCAGCAGCTCCCCAATGCTAGCGGGAGGCTACACCGGGGAGCTGTTTTTT. As protein: CASSSPMLAGGYTGELFF.

The sample holds a few counts of this clone. This sequence joins TRBV18 and TRBJ2-7; TRBD1 matches 7 bases. J lost 2 bases, V lost 3 bases, and 7 bases had no gene match. The CDR3 has 15 residues. Germline V gives CDR1 KGHSH, CDR2 LQKENI. The DNA for the CDR3 is TGTGCCAGCTCACCCGGTTGGGACAGAACCTACGAGCAGTACTTC. It translates to CASSPGWDRTYEQYF.

This chain connects TRBV5-1 to TRBJ2-7; D gene uncertain. CDR1 is SGHRS and CDR2 is YFSETQ in the germline V gene. The CDR3 is made up of 14 amino acids. Trimming removed 4 bases at V and 3 bases at J, with 14 bases between. The CDR3 coding sequence is TGCGCCAGCAGCCTTAGGACGGAACTCTACGAGCAGTACTTC. Translating gives CASSLRTELYEQYF. Using reference TRBV5-1 and TRBJ2-7 for the parts outside the CDR3, the full variable domain is KAGVTQTPRYLIKTRGQQVTLSCSPISGHRSVSWYQQTPGQGLQFLFEYFSETQRNKGNFPGRFSGRQFSNSRSEMNVSTLELGDSALYLCASSLRTELYEQYFGPGTRLTVT.

The rearrangement joins TRBV4-3 to TRBJ2-1, with no clear D. V was trimmed by 0 bases and J by 6 bases, leaving 12 bases between them. From germline, CDR1 is LGHNA and CDR2 YSLEER. The CDR3 runs 15 residues. In nucleotides, the CDR3 is TGCGCCAGCAGCCAAGACCCCCTTGGCGGCAATGAGCAGTTCTTC. It translates to CASSQDPLGGNEQFF.

The V gene is TRBV18, the J gene TRBJ2-7, with 12 positions matching TRBD2. V gave up 2 bases and J gave up 2 bases; unmatched junction bases: 10. The CDR3 is 18 residues long. CDR1 and CDR2 from the germline V gene are KGHSH and LQKENI. CDR3: CASSPVLAGGSGAYEQYF. CDR3 nucleotide sequence: TGTGCCAGCTCACCAGTCCTAGCGGGAGGGAGTGGAGCCTACGAGCAGTACTTC.

This chain links TRBV5-1 with TRBJ1-1; no clear D. This CDR3 contains 13 residues. The germline CDR1 and CDR2 sequences are SGHRS and YFSETQ. V was pared by 0 bases and J by 4 bases, with 7 bases between. In nucleotides, the CDR3 is TGCGCCAGCAGCTTGGTAGAGGGCACTGAAGCTTTCTTT. Translated: CASSLVEGTEAFF. Variable domain in full (rest from reference TRBV5-1 and TRBJ1-1): KAGVTQTPRYLIKTRGQQVTLSCSPISGHRSVSWYQQTPGQGLQFLFEYFSETQRNKGNFPGRFSGRQFSNSRSEMNVSTLELGDSALYLCASSLVEGTEAFFGQGTRLTVV.